The following is a T cell receptor (beta chain) sequence with its context. The target antigen is unknown. The PCR used 60 Vbeta and 13 Jbeta primers. Profiled with immunoSEQ multiplex PCR; TCRdb holds only in-frame clones, not every one. The sample has about 110,000 clones, around 60% seen once. CDR3 length: 15 residues. With 4 bases clipped from V and 10 bases from J, the junction kept 9 bases outside the gene matches. Per germline, CDR1 SGHRS and CDR2 YFSETQ. The data stem from a study of cytomegalovirus exposure and HLA in healthy donors. Looking at the study overall: There were about 85 million unique TCRs (from HLA-typed donors) in an early data release. Findings and caveats of the study: In a later analysis, HLA-C alleles had the fewest associated TCRs, DRB1 alleles the most.

The chain carries TRBV5-1 and TRBJ2-1; 12 bases are shared with TRBD2. The material sequenced was PBMCs. The source is a man aged 25 to 45 in good health and CMV-seropositive. CDR3 sequence reads: CASSTTSGGLGEQFF. The CDR3 nucleotides read TGCGCCAGCAGCACAACTAGCGGGGGGCTCGGGGAGCAGTTCTTC.